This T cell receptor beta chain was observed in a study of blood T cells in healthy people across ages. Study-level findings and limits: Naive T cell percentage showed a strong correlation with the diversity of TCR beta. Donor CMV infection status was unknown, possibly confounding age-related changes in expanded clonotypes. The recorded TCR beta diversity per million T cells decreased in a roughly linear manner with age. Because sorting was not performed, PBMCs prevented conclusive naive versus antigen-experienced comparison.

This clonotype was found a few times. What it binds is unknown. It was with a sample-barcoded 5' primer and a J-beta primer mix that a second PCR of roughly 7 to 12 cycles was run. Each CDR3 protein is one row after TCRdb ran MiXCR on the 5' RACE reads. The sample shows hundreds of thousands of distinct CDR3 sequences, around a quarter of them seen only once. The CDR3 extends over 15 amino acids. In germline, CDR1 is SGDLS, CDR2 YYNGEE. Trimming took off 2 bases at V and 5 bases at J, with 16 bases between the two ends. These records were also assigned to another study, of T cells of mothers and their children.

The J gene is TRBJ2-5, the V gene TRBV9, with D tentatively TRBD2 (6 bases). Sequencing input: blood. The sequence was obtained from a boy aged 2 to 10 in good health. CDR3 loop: CASSVKDGGLETQYF. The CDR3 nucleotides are TGTGCCAGCAGCGTCAAGGACGGAGGGCTGGAGACCCAGTACTTC.